Following are 21 T cell receptor beta chains from one sample sequenced in a study of Tregs in tolerant kidney transplant recipients. Produced via immunoSEQ multiplex PCR; TCRdb's table is partial and in-frame only. This table holds some 66,000 clones, roughly 92% found once. The starting material was CD8+ T cells from blood, obtained before the transplant. These receptors were obtained from a human donor who received a combined kidney and bone marrow transplant.

V gene TRBV12-5 combines with J gene TRBJ2-7; 7 bases are shared with TRBD2. The CDR3 is 14 amino acids. The junction had 3 bases not matched to a gene; V was cut back by 2 bases and J by 2 bases. CDR1 is LGHNT, CDR2 FRNRAP, per germline. The CDR3 loop is CASGLPGGTYEQYF. The CDR3 DNA sequence: TGTGCTAGTGGTTTGCCGGGAGGAACCTACGAGCAGTACTTC.

CDR3 protein: CASSFFPGSGGELFF. For the CDR3, the DNA is TGTGCCAGCAGTTTTTTTCCAGGGTCAGGCGGGGAGCTGTTTTTT. The J gene is TRBJ2-2, the V gene TRBV27; perhaps TRBD1 as D (5 bases). V was shortened by 3 bases and J by 7 bases, with 15 bases between the two germline ends. This CDR3 comprises 15 residues. Germline V CDR1 and CDR2: MNHEY, SMNVEV (reference sequence).

This clone came up a few times. The chain uses TRBV9 and TRBJ2-1, with D perhaps matching TRBD2 (5 bases). Trimming cost V 3 bases and J 10 bases, with 17 bases left between them. The germline V gene has CDR1 SGDLS and CDR2 YYNGEE. CDR3 length equals 14 residues. The CDR3 DNA is TGTGCCAGCAGCGACGGTAATCGGGGTGGGGAGCAGTTCTTC. It encodes CASSDGNRGGEQFF.

This clone was detected once. The CDR3 protein is CASRTSTDTQYF. The CDR3 nucleotides are TGCGCCAGCAGGACTAGCACAGATACGCAGTATTTT. The genes are TRBV4-1 and TRBJ2-3; D unclear. The germline gives CDR1 MGHRA, CDR2 YSYEKL. V dropped 6 bases and J dropped 0 bases, with 4 bases sitting between them. This CDR3 region has 12 residues.

The rearrangement joins TRBV10-3 to TRBJ2-7, with 11 bases identical to TRBD2. The V segment lost 2 bases and the J segment 2 bases; nucleotides outside the gene matches: 5. This CDR3 is 16 amino acids long. Germline CDR1 is ENHRY and CDR2 is SYGVKD. The CDR3 DNA reads TGTGCCATCAGTGAGCCTCCGGGACTAGCGGCCTACGAGCAGTACTTC. It yields the protein CAISEPPGLAAYEQYF.

The chain joins TRBV4-3 to TRBJ2-2; no reliable D call. This CDR3 has 16 amino acids. V lost 0 bases to trimming and J lost 6 bases, with 14 bases between them. Germline CDR1 and CDR2: LGHNA and YSLEER. The DNA for the CDR3 is TGCGCCAGCAGCCAAGATCGTTGGGCCTTGGCCGGGGAGCTGTTTTTT. This sequence encodes CASSQDRWALAGELFF.

This chain uses TRBV6-4 with TRBJ1-1; D perhaps matches TRBD1 (5 bases). CDR1 is MRHNA, CDR2 SNTAGT, per germline. Trimming took 4 bases from V and 1 from J, leaving 10 bases between them. The CDR3 consists of 14 residues. In DNA form, the CDR3 reads TGTGCCAGCAGTGCCCAGGGTCCGAACACTGAAGCTTTCTTT. Its translation: CASSAQGPNTEAFF.

This sequence joins TRBV27 and TRBJ2-1, with 10 bases matching TRBD2. This CDR3 has 16 amino acids. V shed 5 bases and J 7 bases; nucleotides not matched to a gene: 11. Germline V gene data show CDR1 as MNHEY and CDR2 as SMNVEV (reference sequence). The CDR3 reads CASSTSSGSFLNEQFF. The CDR3 DNA sequence: TGTGCCAGCAGTACCTCTAGCGGGAGTTTCCTTAATGAGCAGTTCTTC.

The V call is TRBV4-3, the J call TRBJ1-2; 7 nucleotides line up with TRBD1. Germline assignment: CDR1 LGHNA and CDR2 YSLEER. CDR3 length: 15 amino acids. The V gene end was trimmed by 4 bases and the J gene end by 4 bases; junction bases not matched to a gene: 9. CDR3 protein: CASSPGSRGTYGYTF. In DNA form, the CDR3 reads TGCGCCAGCAGCCCCGGTTCCAGGGGGACCTATGGCTACACCTTC.

The chain combines TRBV4-1 with TRBJ2-5, with D possibly being TRBD1 (6 bases). The CDR3 sequence is 14 residues long. Germline V gene sequence: CDR1 MGHRA, CDR2 YSYEKL. V dropped 2 bases and J dropped 5 bases, with 12 bases sitting between them. This CDR3 is CASSQLAGEETQYF. CDR3 nucleotide sequence: TGCGCCAGCAGCCAACTTGCAGGGGAGGAGACCCAGTACTTC.

The gene calls are TRBV29-1 and TRBJ1-2, with a weak D call TRBD1 (6 bases). The germline V gene encodes CDR1 SQVTM and CDR2 ANQGSEA. The CDR3 is made up of 16 amino acids. With 3 bases removed from V and 7 bases from J, the gap between germline ends came to 24 bases. The CDR3 nucleotides read TGCAGCGTTGACCGAACCCTAAAGACAGGCCGGATTGGCTACACCTTC. Translated, it gives CSVDRTLKTGRIGYTF. Together with reference TRBV29-1 and TRBJ1-2, the CDR3 gives the full variable domain: SAVISQKPSRDICQRGTSLTIQCQVDSQVTMMFWYRQQPGQSLTLIATANQGSEATYESGFVIDKFPISRPNLTFSTLTVSNMSPEDSSIYLCSVDRTLKTGRIGYTFGSGTRLTVV.

The chain uses TRBV9 and TRBJ1-6; D may be TRBD1 (5 bases). CDR3 length: 12 residues. The germline CDR1 and CDR2 sequences are SGDLS and YYNGEE. V was clipped by 3 bases and J by 14 bases, with 12 bases between them. The CDR3: CASSGAGEALHF. The CDR3 DNA reads TGTGCCAGCAGCGGGGCGGGGGAGGCCCTCCACTTT.

This sequence joins TRBV7-9 and TRBJ2-2; TRBD2 matches 7 bases. V trimming: 8 bases; J trimming: 4 bases; junction bases outside the gene matches: 4. The germline V gene encodes CDR1 SEHNR and CDR2 FQNEAQ (reference sequence). The CDR3 runs to 13 residues. The CDR3 DNA follows: TGTGCCAGCTCCGGGAGGAGCACCGGGGAGCTGTTTTTT. It encodes CASSGRSTGELFF.

This chain links TRBV7-6 with TRBJ2-7; TRBD1 agrees at 9 bases. The CDR3 has 14 amino acids. Germline-derived CDR1 and CDR2 are SGHVS and FNYEAQ. With V trimmed by 1 base and J by 4 bases, 2 bases remained unmatched. The CDR3 here is CASSLGTGEYEQYF. The CDR3 nucleotides are TGTGCCAGCAGCTTAGGGACAGGGGAATACGAGCAGTACTTC.

A remark on this clone: A junction boundary mismatches the germline segment, possibly from a read error. The chain employs TRBV4-2 and TRBJ1-6, with a weak D call TRBD1 (5 bases). Germline lookup yields CDR1 LGHNA and CDR2 YNFKEQ. The CDR3 has 14 amino acids. The CDR3 loop reads CASSPNLQDSPLHF. The CDR3 DNA reads as TGTGCCAGCAGCCCGAACTTACAGGATTCTCCCCTCCACTTT.

The chain recombines TRBV9 with TRBJ2-7; D might be TRBD1 (6 bases). V was shortened by 3 bases and J by 2 bases, with 6 bases between the two germline ends. Looked up from germline, CDR1 is SGDLS and CDR2 is YYNGEE. The CDR3 runs to 12 residues. CDR3 nucleotides: TGTGCCAGCAGCGCAGGGGCCTACGAGCAGTACTTC. This encodes CASSAGAYEQYF.

DNA of the CDR3: TGTGCCAGCAGCTTAGCAGCGGAGGAGTTCTTC. The encoded protein is CASSLAAEEFF. The chain couples TRBV7-9 to TRBJ2-1; the D gene is possibly TRBD2 (5 bases). The germline V gene has CDR1 SEHNR and CDR2 FQNEAQ (reference sequence). Trimming took 0 bases from V and 14 from J, leaving 8 bases between them. The CDR3 length is 11 residues.

This rearrangement joins TRBV19 to TRBJ2-3; tentative D call: TRBD2 (5 bases). The V gene's germline CDR1 is LNHDA and CDR2 SQIVND (reference sequence). This CDR3 is 16 amino acids long. V lost 1 base, J lost 0 bases, and 11 bases lay in between. This chain's CDR3 is CASSIGLAPSTDTQYF. In DNA form, the CDR3 reads TGTGCCAGTAGTATAGGTTTAGCGCCGAGCACAGATACGCAGTATTTT.

This clone has only a few counts. The genes are TRBV6-6 and TRBJ1-1, with 7 bases matching TRBD1. Germline trimming cut 0 bases from V and 6 bases from J; bases unmatched to any gene: 4. The CDR3 sequence is 14 residues long. Germline CDR1 is MNHNY and CDR2 is SVGAGI (reference sequence). CDR3 sequence: CASSYSTGRPEAFF. CDR3 DNA: TGTGCCAGCAGTTACTCGACAGGGAGGCCTGAAGCTTTCTTT.

The CDR3 nucleotides read TGTGCCAGCAGCGTAGCAAAAGCGGGGCCGAACACCGGGGAGCTGTTTTTT. It codes for CASSVAKAGPNTGELFF. The chain is built from TRBV9 and TRBJ2-2, with 7 bases matching TRBD2. The CDR3 is 17 residues long. V lost 0 bases, J lost 0 bases, and 5 bases stayed unmatched. Germline CDR1 is SGDLS and CDR2 is YYNGEE.

The chain employs TRBV9 and TRBJ2-6; perhaps TRBD2 as D (6 bases). Trimming took off 6 bases at V and 0 bases at J, with 10 bases between the two ends. CDR1 and CDR2 from the germline V gene are SGDLS and YYNGEE. The CDR3 sequence is 15 residues long. The CDR3 protein is CASMGGPSGANVLTF. CDR3 DNA: TGTGCCAGCATGGGGGGACCCTCTGGGGCCAACGTCCTGACTTTC.